This T cell receptor (beta chain) stems from a study of T-cell memory formation after mild COVID-19. CDR1 is LNHNV, CDR2 YYDKDF, per germline (reference sequence). Trimming cost V 3 bases and J 1 base; bases outside gene matches: 1. The CDR3 loop spans 14 amino acids. Each CDR3 protein gets one entry after TCRdb re-called the 5' RACE reads with MiXCR. The table includes about 340,000 distinct CDR3 sequences, around 13% detected once. Only a few counts were recorded for this clonotype. The chain is built from TRBV15 and TRBJ1-1; 8 nucleotides match TRBD1. This TCR derives from a young man who had mild COVID-19 (a few samples of this study predate the infection). Cell type and time point are not known. Source material: PBMCs or a T cell subset sorted from them (not recorded which). CDR3 residues: CATSSDRGNTEAFF. The CDR3 coding sequence is TGTGCCACCAGCAGCGACAGGGGGAACACTGAAGCTTTCTTT.